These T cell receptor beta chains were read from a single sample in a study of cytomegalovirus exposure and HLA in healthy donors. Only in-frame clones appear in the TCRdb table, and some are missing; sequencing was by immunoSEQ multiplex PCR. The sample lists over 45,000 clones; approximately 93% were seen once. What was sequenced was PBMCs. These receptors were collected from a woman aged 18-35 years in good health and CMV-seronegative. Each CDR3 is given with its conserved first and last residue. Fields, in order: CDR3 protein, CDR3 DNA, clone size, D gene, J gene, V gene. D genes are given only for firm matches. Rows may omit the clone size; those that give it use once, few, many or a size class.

CDR3: CASSLGVGGEQFF; DNA: TGTGCCAGCAGCTTAGGAGTGGGAGGTGAGCAGTTCTTC; size: NA; D: NA; J: TRBJ2-1; V: TRBV7-9
CDR3: CASTNRQDSYNEQFF; DNA: TGCGCCAGCACCAACCGACAGGACTCCTACAATGAGCAGTTCTTC; size: NA; D: NA; J: TRBJ2-1; V: TRBV5-1
CDR3: CASSWGLPTDTQYF; DNA: TGTGCCAGCAGCTGGGGACTCCCCACAGATACGCAGTATTTT; size: NA; D: NA; J: TRBJ2-3; V: TRBV5-6
CDR3: CASSRRLAGPEETQYF; DNA: TGTGCCAGCAGTCGCCGACTAGCGGGTCCTGAAGAGACCCAGTACTTC; size: NA; D: TRBD2; J: TRBJ2-5; V: TRBV2
CDR3: CASGSGLESHEQFF; DNA: TGTGCCAGCGGGTCGGGTCTAGAGTCCCATGAGCAGTTCTTC; size: NA; D: NA; J: TRBJ2-1; V: TRBV6-6
CDR3: CSVAGTGVRDYGYTF; DNA: TGCAGCGTTGCCGGGACAGGGGTTAGAGACTATGGCTACACCTTC; size: NA; D: TRBD1; J: TRBJ1-2; V: TRBV29-1
CDR3: CASSQYFGNQPQHF; DNA: TGCGCCAGCAGCCAATATTTTGGCAATCAGCCCCAGCATTTT; size: NA; D: NA; J: TRBJ1-5; V: TRBV4-1
CDR3: CASSITAVYEQYF; DNA: TGTGCCAGTAGTATCACAGCAGTTTACGAGCAGTACTTC; size: NA; D: NA; J: TRBJ2-7; V: TRBV19
CDR3: CASSKGQGANTEAFF; DNA: TGTGCCAGCAGCAAGGGACAGGGGGCGAACACTGAAGCTTTCTTT; size: NA; D: TRBD1; J: TRBJ1-1; V: TRBV7-9
CDR3: CASSSSDIYGYTF; DNA: TGTGCCAGCAGTTCCTCGGACATCTATGGCTACACCTTC; size: once; D: NA; J: TRBJ1-2; V: TRBV6-5
CDR3: CASSSLLGPGEQYF; DNA: TGTGCCAGCAGCTCCTTACTAGGCCCGGGAGAGCAGTACTTC; size: NA; D: NA; J: TRBJ2-7; V: TRBV7-9
CDR3: CASSPSTGGNNEQFF; DNA: TGTGCCAGCTCACCATCAACGGGGGGGAACAATGAGCAGTTCTTC; size: NA; D: TRBD2; J: TRBJ2-1; V: TRBV18
CDR3: CASSYTSGEETQYF; DNA: TGTGCCAGCAGCTATACTAGCGGGGAAGAGACCCAGTACTTC; size: NA; D: TRBD2; J: TRBJ2-5; V: TRBV7-9
CDR3: CAWSERDRIIEKLFF; DNA: TGTGCCTGGAGTGAACGTGACAGAATAATTGAAAAACTGTTTTTT; size: NA; D: NA; J: TRBJ1-4; V: TRBV30
CDR3: CASSPPAGSDDEQFF; DNA: TGTGCCAGCTCCCCACCAGCGGGTTCCGACGATGAGCAGTTCTTC; size: once; D: NA; J: TRBJ2-1; V: TRBV2
CDR3: CASSGGQGNFLPQHF; DNA: TGTGCCAGCAGTGGGGGACAGGGTAATTTTCTGCCCCAGCATTTT; size: NA; D: TRBD1; J: TRBJ1-5; V: TRBV6-1
CDR3: CASKASGSVNTGELFF; DNA: TGTGCCAGCAAGGCTAGCGGGAGTGTGAACACCGGGGAGCTGTTTTTT; size: NA; D: TRBD2; J: TRBJ2-2; V: TRBV9
CDR3: CASRLAGIYNEQFF; DNA: TGTGCCAGCAGGCTAGCGGGAATCTACAATGAGCAGTTCTTC; size: NA; D: TRBD2; J: TRBJ2-1; V: TRBV7-9
CDR3: CASSRLYEQYF; DNA: TGTGCCAGCAGCCGTCTCTACGAGCAGTACTTC; size: NA; D: NA; J: TRBJ2-7; V: TRBV7-9
CDR3: CASSLDLFAGQFF; DNA: TGTGCCAGCAGCTTGGATCTGTTTGCGGGGCAGTTCTTC; size: NA; D: NA; J: TRBJ2-1; V: TRBV5-4
CDR3: CATSPGQGSHTEAFF; DNA: TGTGCCACCAGCCCGGGACAGGGTTCGCACACTGAAGCTTTCTTT; size: NA; D: TRBD1; J: TRBJ1-1; V: TRBV7-9
CDR3: CASGFGATSGYQETQYF; DNA: TGTGCTAGTGGTTTTGGCGCGACTAGCGGATACCAAGAGACCCAGTACTTC; size: NA; D: TRBD2; J: TRBJ2-5; V: TRBV12-5
CDR3: CAWTASPKASDQETQYF; DNA: TGTGCCTGGACTGCCTCCCCGAAGGCTAGCGATCAAGAGACCCAGTACTTC; size: once; D: NA; J: TRBJ2-5; V: TRBV30
CDR3: CASSISGHDYNEQFF; DNA: TGTGCCAGTAGTATTAGTGGACATGACTACAATGAGCAGTTCTTC; size: NA; D: NA; J: TRBJ2-1; V: TRBV19
CDR3: CASSLNHGGGSRSSYNEQFF; DNA: TGTGCCAGCAGCTTAAATCACGGCGGGGGTTCCCGAAGCTCCTACAATGAGCAGTTCTTC; size: NA; D: TRBD2; J: TRBJ2-1; V: TRBV7-3
CDR3: CASSISGQRGGEFF; DNA: TGTGCCAGTAGTATTTCGGGCCAGCGGGGGGGAGAGTTCTTC; size: NA; D: TRBD2; J: TRBJ2-1; V: TRBV19
CDR3: CASSFGGASYEQYF; DNA: TGTGCCAGCAGCTTCGGGGGGGCGTCCTACGAGCAGTACTTC; size: NA; D: TRBD2; J: TRBJ2-7; V: TRBV14
CDR3: CASSSGRRWANEQFF; DNA: TGCGCCAGCAGTAGCGGGAGGAGATGGGCCAATGAGCAGTTCTTC; size: NA; D: TRBD2; J: TRBJ2-1; V: TRBV10-2
CDR3: CASSSDRDDTQYF; DNA: TGTGCCAGCTCCTCGGACAGGGACGATACGCAGTATTTT; size: NA; D: TRBD1; J: TRBJ2-3; V: TRBV5-6
CDR3: CASSLGGTGSWSEQFF; DNA: TGTGCCAGCAGCTTAGGCGGGACAGGGAGCTGGAGTGAGCAGTTCTTC; size: NA; D: TRBD1; J: TRBJ2-1; V: TRBV7-6
CDR3: CASSYSTLNTEAFF; DNA: TGTGCCAGCAGTTACTCCACTTTGAACACTGAAGCTTTCTTT; size: NA; D: NA; J: TRBJ1-1; V: TRBV6-6
CDR3: CASTHLTGSFTEAFF; DNA: TGCGCCAGCACCCACTTGACAGGATCGTTCACTGAAGCTTTCTTT; size: NA; D: NA; J: TRBJ1-1; V: TRBV5-1
CDR3: CASSEDTGHNTYEQYF; DNA: TGTGCCAGCAGTGAAGACACAGGACACAATACCTACGAGCAGTACTTC; size: NA; D: NA; J: TRBJ2-7; V: TRBV6-1
CDR3: CASSPTALRHTRGEQYF; DNA: TGTGCCAGCTCACCAACTGCCTTACGGCATACTCGGGGGGAGCAGTACTTC; size: NA; D: NA; J: TRBJ2-7; V: TRBV18
CDR3: CASTVNGQNYGYTF; DNA: TGCGCCAGCACCGTGAACGGACAGAACTATGGCTACACCTTC; size: NA; D: NA; J: TRBJ1-2; V: TRBV5-1
CDR3: CASSGGQNEQFF; DNA: TGTGCCAGCAGCGGGGGACAGAATGAGCAGTTCTTC; size: medium-sized; D: TRBD1; J: TRBJ2-1; V: TRBV14